These 4 T cell receptor beta chains share one sample of origin, sequenced in a study of blood T cell repertoires in COVID-19. TCRdb's copy holds only in-frame clones and misses some; the assay was immunoSEQ multiplex PCR. The top ten clones hold about 2.3% of a sample with some 86,000 clones, around 90% of them seen once. The sequenced sample was peripheral blood. These receptors were collected from a human donor with active COVID-19. The donor label of this sample is uncertain.

V gene TRBV24-1 combines with J gene TRBJ2-6; no clear D gene. Per germline, CDR1 KGHDR and CDR2 SFDVKD. This CDR3 is 16 amino acids long. V lost 1 base and J lost 5, with 11 bases in between. CDR3 coding DNA: TGTGCCACCAGTGATTTAACAGTCCTCTGGGCCAACGTCCTGACTTTC. This translates into CATSDLTVLWANVLTF.

The chain is built from TRBV9 and TRBJ2-5; 7 nucleotides align to TRBD2. The CDR3 length is 14 residues. V trimming: 0 bases; J trimming: 2 bases; junction bases outside the gene matches: 1. Germline loops: CDR1 SGDLS, CDR2 YYNGEE. CDR3 region: CASSVAGGQETQYF. For the CDR3, the DNA is TGTGCCAGCAGCGTAGCGGGGGGACAAGAGACCCAGTACTTC.

This sequence joins TRBV5-6 and TRBJ2-1; TRBD1 might be the D (5 bases). Germline CDR1 SGHDT, CDR2 YYEEEE. The V end was cut by 4 bases, the J end by 9 bases, with 20 bases between. The CDR3 is 15 amino acids. The CDR3, as DNA: TGTGCCAGCAGCCACCAGGAAAGGGGAAGCTCTGAGCAGTTCTTC. Amino acids: CASSHQERGSSEQFF.

CDR3 DNA sequence: TGTGCCAGCTCTCAGGACAGGGCTGGAAACACCATATATTTT. Translated: CASSQDRAGNTIYF. This sequence joins TRBV3-1 (or the pseudogene TRBV3-2) and TRBJ1-3, with 8 bases identical to TRBD1. Looked up from germline, CDR1 is LGHDT and CDR2 is YNNKEL (reference sequence). V was pared by 8 bases and J by 2 bases, with 5 bases of the junction left unmatched. CDR3 size: 14 residues.